Below, one TCR beta chain is given with its context. As yet, its antigen is unknown. The sample originates from a study of regulatory T cells in long-lasting Graves disease. General observations from the study: Thyroid tissue went unexamined; only peripheral blood was analyzed. Among samples with persistent disease, TRBV28, TRBJ1-2 and TRBJ2-5 were favored.

The germline gives CDR1 MDHEN, CDR2 SYDVKM. The CDR3 extends over 16 amino acids. The V segment lost 4 bases and the J segment 0 bases; nucleotides outside the gene matches: 6. Construction of the TCR beta libraries employed iRepertoire HTBI primers in conjunction with Arm-PCR of CDR3 regions. MiXCR, applied by TCRdb to the multiplex PCR reads, yields one record per CDR3 protein. Of under 450,000 distinct CDR3 sequences in the sample, roughly 23% are singletons; the top ten hold 25% to 35%. The sample's time point: persistent/refractory GD, antithyroid drugs over 5 years with positive TRAb. From PBMCs, RNA was extracted and then used to make the TCR library. Diagnosis followed American Thyroid Association guidelines for Graves' disease.

The chain is built from TRBV28 and TRBJ1-1; 9 bases align to TRBD1. This clonotype was sampled from a woman aged 40-49 years with Graves disease. The sequencing used peripheral blood mononuclear cells (PBMCs), collected when the disease was refractory, from a patient treated with antithyroid drugs. The CDR3 DNA sequence: TGTGCCAGCAGTTCACAGGGGGCGGTTGTGAACACTGAAGCTTTCTTT. It encodes CASSSQGAVVNTEAFF.